This T cell receptor beta chain was found in a study of response to subunit inactivated influenza vaccine (dated by TCRdb to 2016 to 2019). Context from the whole study: Deep quantitative profiling of the T cell receptor repertoire was used in the study to follow responses to a trivalent subunit inactivated influenza vaccine. Overall study outcomes, separate from this receptor: The authors proposed that each seasonal influenza vaccination may bring in only a limited number of new T cells.

This clonotype turned up a few times. This receptor's antigen is unknown. The record has no base qualities; no much larger clone is one base away. Library construction relied on RT-PCR. These reads were obtained on an Illumina HiSeq 2500. TCRdb reworked the public reads: Q25 trimming with fastp, MiXCR clone assembly, productive beta chains retained. Records with the same CDR3 protein are collapsed into one entry carrying the most frequent genes and DNA. This sample lists a few hundred thousand distinct CDR3 sequences; around 13% were detected once. Together, the top ten hold around 10% of the sample. Trimming removed 5 bases from V and 3 bases from J; the gene matches leave 1 base unexplained. The CDR3 starts with the cysteine, ends with the phenylalanine, and has 13 residues. Just CDR3 DNA is preserved here, 39 bases in frame from base 1.

The sequence links TRBV12-3 or TRBV12-4 to TRBJ2-5; TRBD2 agrees with 9 junctional bases. The clonotype was recovered from a man aged 45-65 years who received an inactivated influenza vaccine. Donor details come from another sample of the same person, matched by shared clones. Material: PBMCs from blood, obtained 12 days after vaccination. The sequenced DNA: TGTGCCAGCAGTAGACTAGCGGAAGAGACCCAGTACTTC. This codes for CASSRLAEETQYF.